This is a list of T cell receptor beta chains from one sample in a study of cytomegalovirus exposure and HLA in healthy donors. Sequenced by immunoSEQ multiplex PCR; TCRdb stores in-frame clones only, minus some. The table lists 150,000 or so clones, roughly 80% of them singletons, with about 13% in the top ten. The sample comprised PBMCs. Receptor source: a man between 35 and 55 years old in good health and CMV-seropositive. Each CDR3 is given with its conserved first and last residue. D genes are given only for firm matches. Some rows mark clone size as missing; the rest say once, few, many or name a class of expanded clone.

D	J	size	V	CDR3	DNA
NA	TRBJ1-4	NA	TRBV7-8	CASTSRRGEKLFF	TGTGCCAGCACCTCACGGCGGGGTGAAAAATTGTTTTTT
NA	TRBJ2-3	once	TRBV4-1	CASSSQRVTSTDTQYF	TGCGCCAGCAGCTCCCAGCGGGTTACTAGCACAGATACGCAGTATTTT
TRBD2	TRBJ2-5	NA	TRBV9	CASSLGLAGTQETQYF	TGTGCCAGCAGCCTCGGACTAGCGGGGACTCAAGAGACCCAGTACTTC
TRBD1	TRBJ2-5	few	TRBV7-2	CASSVGQGMETQYF	TGTGCCAGCAGCGTAGGACAGGGGATGGAGACCCAGTACTTC
TRBD1	TRBJ1-2	NA	TRBV30	CAWAQGAYGYTF	TGTGCCTGGGCCCAGGGGGCTTATGGCTACACCTTC
TRBD1	TRBJ1-1	NA	TRBV28	CASSSPYRGDTEAFF	TGTGCCAGCAGTTCTCCCTACAGGGGGGACACTGAAGCTTTCTTT
TRBD1	TRBJ2-3	few	TRBV11-3	CASRDRDTDTQYF	TGTGCCAGCAGGGACAGGGACACAGATACGCAGTATTTT
NA	TRBJ2-1	NA	TRBV27	CASSPTSYYNEQFF	TGTGCCAGCAGCCCTACCTCCTACTACAATGAGCAGTTCTTC
TRBD2	TRBJ2-3	NA	TRBV11-2	CASSLRTSLRTDTQYF	TGTGCCAGCAGCCTCCGGACTAGCTTGCGCACAGATACGCAGTATTTT
TRBD1	TRBJ2-1	NA	TRBV5-1	CASSTGQGGNEQFF	TGCGCCAGCAGCACAGGACAGGGAGGAAATGAGCAGTTCTTC
TRBD2	TRBJ2-1	NA	TRBV19	CASSIERGGGDEQFF	TGTGCCAGTAGTATTGAGCGGGGGGGTGGTGATGAGCAGTTCTTC
NA	TRBJ2-3	NA	TRBV4-1	CASSQIRADTQYF	TGCGCCAGCAGCCAAATCCGGGCAGATACGCAGTATTTT
NA	TRBJ2-1	few	TRBV2	CASTRGEAGEQFF	TGTGCCAGCACGCGGGGAGAGGCAGGTGAGCAGTTCTTC
TRBD2	TRBJ2-4	NA	TRBV19	CASSTSGTAKNIQYF	TGTGCCAGCTCCACTAGCGGGACAGCCAAAAACATTCAGTACTTC
NA	TRBJ2-1	NA	TRBV5-5	CASSLVAYNEQFF	TGTGCCAGCAGCTTAGTAGCTTACAATGAGCAGTTCTTC
NA	TRBJ2-5	NA	TRBV28	CASSLARGTQYF	TGTGCCAGCAGTTTAGCCCGGGGGACCCAGTACTTC
NA	TRBJ2-1	NA	TRBV27	CASSPTSFNEQFF	TGTGCCAGCAGCCCGACTAGTTTCAATGAGCAGTTCTTC
TRBD2	TRBJ2-2	NA	TRBV7-3	CASSLGLAVNTGELFF	TGTGCCAGCAGCTTAGGGCTAGCGGTAAACACCGGGGAGCTGTTTTTT
TRBD1	TRBJ2-7	NA	TRBV29-1	CSVVTGERSSYEQYF	TGCAGCGTCGTTACAGGGGAAAGGAGCTCCTACGAGCAGTACTTC
NA	TRBJ2-5	NA	TRBV4-2	CASSQDRVGEVTQYF	TGTGCCAGCAGCCAAGATCGGGTGGGGGAGGTGACCCAGTACTTC
TRBD1	TRBJ1-3	NA	TRBV27	CASSSGTAGNTIYF	TGTGCCAGCAGCTCCGGGACAGCCGGAAACACCATATATTTT
NA	TRBJ2-1	NA	TRBV6-6	CASTPMGGYNEQFF	TGTGCCAGCACCCCAATGGGGGGTTACAATGAGCAGTTCTTC
TRBD2	TRBJ2-5	NA	TRBV7-9	CSSSLNPLTSGETQYF	TGTTCCAGCAGCTTAAATCCCCTAACTAGCGGAGAGACCCAGTACTTC
TRBD2	TRBJ2-1	NA	TRBV5-4	CASSLAGESNEQFF	TGTGCCAGTTCCCTAGCGGGAGAATCTAATGAGCAGTTCTTC
TRBD1	TRBJ2-2	NA	TRBV4-3	CASSQVGRGRWTGELFF	TGCGCCAGCAGCCAAGTCGGCAGGGGGCGGTGGACCGGGGAGCTGTTTTTT
TRBD1	TRBJ2-7	NA	TRBV5-5	CASSYRDRAYEQYF	TGTGCCAGCAGCTACCGGGACAGGGCCTACGAGCAGTACTTC
TRBD2	TRBJ2-5	NA	TRBV9	CASSPGTSGSRGETQYF	TGTGCCAGCAGCCCCGGGACTAGCGGGAGTCGAGGGGAGACCCAGTACTTC
NA	TRBJ1-2	NA	TRBV6-5	CASSRRPHYYGYTF	TGTGCCAGCAGTCGCCGCCCCCACTACTATGGCTACACCTTC
TRBD1	TRBJ2-7	once	TRBV25-1	CASSARQGYEQYF	TGTGCCAGCAGTGCGAGACAGGGCTACGAGCAGTACTTC
TRBD2	TRBJ2-5	NA	TRBV2	CASSVASGTQETQYF	TGTGCCAGCAGTGTCGCTAGCGGTACACAAGAGACCCAGTACTTC
NA	TRBJ1-2	NA	TRBV9	CASSVVGSPYGYTF	TGTGCCAGCAGCGTCGTGGGCAGCCCCTATGGCTACACCTTC
NA	TRBJ2-1	NA	TRBV4-1	CASSQVTGSSYNEQFF	TGCGCCAGCAGCCAAGTTACGGGGAGCTCCTACAATGAGCAGTTCTTC
NA	TRBJ2-5	NA	TRBV18	CASSPRLQETQYF	TGTGCCAGCTCACCGCGTCTACAAGAGACCCAGTACTTC